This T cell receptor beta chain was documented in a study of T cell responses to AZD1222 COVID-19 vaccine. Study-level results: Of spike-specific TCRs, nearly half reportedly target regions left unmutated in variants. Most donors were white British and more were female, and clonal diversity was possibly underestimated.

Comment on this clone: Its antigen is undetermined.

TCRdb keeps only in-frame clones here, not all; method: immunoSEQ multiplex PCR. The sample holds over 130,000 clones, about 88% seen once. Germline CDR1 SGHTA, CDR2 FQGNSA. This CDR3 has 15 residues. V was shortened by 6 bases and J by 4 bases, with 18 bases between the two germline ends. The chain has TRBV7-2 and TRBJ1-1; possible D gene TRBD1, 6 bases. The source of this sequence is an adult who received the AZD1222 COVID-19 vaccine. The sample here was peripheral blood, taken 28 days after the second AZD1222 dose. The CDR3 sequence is CASRQGGRVGTEAFF. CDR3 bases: TGTGCCAGCAGACAAGGGGGAAGGGTTGGCACTGAAGCTTTCTTT.